A selection of T cell receptor beta chains follows, all from one sample in a study of draining lymph node invasion in breast cancer. MiXCR, run by TCRdb on the bulk RNA-seq reads, gives a single entry per CDR3 protein. The table lists about 810 distinct CDR3 sequences, about 75% of them singletons. Sample: sorted memory CD4+ effector T cells from the tumor. Receptors originate from a female donor with luminal breast cancer. CDR3s include the opening cysteine and the closing phenylalanine or tryptophan.

v_gene	j_gene	len	CDR3aa
TRBV6-5	TRBJ2-1	14	CASSSVGIYNEQFF
TRBV6-2/TRBV6-3	TRBJ2-1	15	CASSYGGSGYNEQFF
TRBV5-1	TRBJ2-2	16	CASSLTWTGRSGELFF
TRBV7-3	TRBJ2-4	14	CASSLGQGKNIQYF
TRBV12-3/TRBV12-4	TRBJ1-2	12	CASSYRAGGYTF
TRBV2	TRBJ2-7	13	CASSEAVVYEQYF
TRBV6-1	TRBJ2-1	15	CASSERGGLGNEQFF
TRBV20-1	TRBJ2-3	12	CSAPSITDTQYF
TRBV5-1	TRBJ2-3	16	CASSSGTSGGTDTQYF
TRBV7-9	TRBJ2-5	17	CASSLAASTPLWETQYF
TRBV4-1	TRBJ1-2	16	CASSLSDSPSNYGYTF
TRBV5-6	TRBJ2-4	12	CASSLEGNIQYF
TRBV7-2	TRBJ2-2	14	CASRTGRRTGELFF
TRBV7-2	TRBJ1-6	15	CASSPREGIYSPLHF
TRBV9	TRBJ1-1	13	CASSVGRNTEAFF
TRBV30	TRBJ2-7	14	CAWSPGDRYYEQYF
TRBV6-6	TRBJ1-1	13	CASSPKRDTEAFF
TRBV20-1	TRBJ1-2	15	CSALSGGFSNYGYTF
TRBV2	TRBJ1-1	15	CASRPGRTGGTEAFF
TRBV1	TRBJ2-5	14	CTTGTSGGGETQYF
TRBV5-1	TRBJ2-3	15	CASSPGLQDTDTQYF
TRBV6-1	TRBJ1-3	14	CASSEWDGRNTIYF
TRBV6-6	TRBJ2-3	13	CASSPTGTDTQYF
TRBV18	TRBJ1-2	13	CASSPSSNYGYTF
TRBV20-1	TRBJ2-2	15	CSASPRGQSTGELFF
TRBV7-2	TRBJ2-2	13	CASSLGGTGELFF
TRBV2	TRBJ2-6	16	CASSRGQGAGANVLTF
TRBV7-2	TRBJ2-3	13	CASSLGLLDTQYF
TRBV12-3/TRBV12-4	TRBJ1-5	13	CASSILENQPQHF
TRBV24-1	TRBJ2-5	16	CATSEPSGGNQETQYF
TRBV2	TRBJ2-1	15	CASSRDRIAGNEQFF
TRBV11-2	TRBJ2-7	16	CASSLGLREGRYEQYF
TRBV20-1	TRBJ2-3	15	CSAPSRATSTDTQYF
TRBV7-2	TRBJ2-7	16	CASSLVGGRTPYEQYF
TRBV27	TRBJ1-1	14	CASSLSVSPAGAFF
TRBV5-6	TRBJ1-5	15	CASSKLTKSHQPQHF
TRBV7-2	TRBJ2-2	14	CASSLGGVTGELFF
TRBV4-2	TRBJ1-2	13	CASRRQGTDGYTF
TRBV7-9	TRBJ1-6	15	CASSPRQQYNSPLHF
TRBV6-1	TRBJ2-1	15	CASSGTSGGSNEQFF
TRBV7-8	TRBJ1-6	14	CASSLGAMGSPLHF
TRBV7-9	TRBJ1-1	11	CASSLLHEAFF
TRBV12-3/TRBV12-4	TRBJ1-4	14	CASSRVATNEKLFF